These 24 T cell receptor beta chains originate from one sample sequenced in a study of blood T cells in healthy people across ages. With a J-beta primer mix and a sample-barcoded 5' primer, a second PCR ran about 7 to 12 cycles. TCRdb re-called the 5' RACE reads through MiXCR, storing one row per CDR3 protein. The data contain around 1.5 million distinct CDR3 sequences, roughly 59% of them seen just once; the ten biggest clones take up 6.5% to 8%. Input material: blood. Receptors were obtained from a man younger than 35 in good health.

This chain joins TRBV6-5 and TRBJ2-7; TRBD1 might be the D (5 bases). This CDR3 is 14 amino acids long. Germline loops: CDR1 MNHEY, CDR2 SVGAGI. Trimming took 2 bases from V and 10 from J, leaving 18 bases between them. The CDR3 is CASSYLSDKQTQYF. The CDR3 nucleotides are TGTGCCAGCAGTTACCTGTCGGACAAACAAACACAGTACTTC.

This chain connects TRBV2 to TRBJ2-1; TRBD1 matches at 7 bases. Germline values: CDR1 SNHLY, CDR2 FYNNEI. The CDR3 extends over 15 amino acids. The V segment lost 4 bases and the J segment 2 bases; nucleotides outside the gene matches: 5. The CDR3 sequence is CASSVRQGPYNEQFF. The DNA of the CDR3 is TGTGCCAGCAGTGTCCGACAGGGCCCCTACAATGAGCAGTTCTTC.

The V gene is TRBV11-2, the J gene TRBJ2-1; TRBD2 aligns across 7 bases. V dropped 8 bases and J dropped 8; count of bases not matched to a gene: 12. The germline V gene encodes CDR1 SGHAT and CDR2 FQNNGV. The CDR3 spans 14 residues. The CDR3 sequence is CASLLADIFDEQFF. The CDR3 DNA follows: TGTGCCAGCCTTCTAGCGGATATTTTCGATGAGCAGTTCTTC.

The CDR3 DNA reads as TGCAGCGTTGGGGGGGGCCCAGTGGTTCTCGGTGGCTACACCTTC. Amino acids: CSVGGGPVVLGGYTF. V usage is TRBV29-1 and J usage is TRBJ1-2, with D perhaps TRBD1 (6 bases). Germline V CDR1 and CDR2: SQVTM, ANQGSEA. Trimming took off 4 bases at V and 7 bases at J, with 22 bases between the two ends. This CDR3 has 15 amino acids.

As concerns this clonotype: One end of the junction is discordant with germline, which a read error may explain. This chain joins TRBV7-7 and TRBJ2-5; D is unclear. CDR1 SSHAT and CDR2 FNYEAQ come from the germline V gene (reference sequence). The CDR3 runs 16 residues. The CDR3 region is CASSSNAPLYQETQYF. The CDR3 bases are TGTGCTAGCAGCTCCAATGCCCCACTGTACCAAGAGACCCAGTACTTC.

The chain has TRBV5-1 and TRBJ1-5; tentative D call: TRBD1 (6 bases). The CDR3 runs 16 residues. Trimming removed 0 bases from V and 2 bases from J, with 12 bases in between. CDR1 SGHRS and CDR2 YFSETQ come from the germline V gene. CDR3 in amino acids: CASSLVGGEGNQPQHF. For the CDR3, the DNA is TGCGCCAGCAGCTTGGTCGGGGGCGAGGGCAATCAGCCCCAGCATTTT.

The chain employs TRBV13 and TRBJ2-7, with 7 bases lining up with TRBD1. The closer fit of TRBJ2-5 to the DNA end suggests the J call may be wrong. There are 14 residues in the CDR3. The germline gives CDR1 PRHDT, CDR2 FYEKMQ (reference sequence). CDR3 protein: CASSSTGDKETQYF. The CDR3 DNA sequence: TGTGCCAGCAGCTCCACAGGGGATAAAGAGACCCAGTACTTC.

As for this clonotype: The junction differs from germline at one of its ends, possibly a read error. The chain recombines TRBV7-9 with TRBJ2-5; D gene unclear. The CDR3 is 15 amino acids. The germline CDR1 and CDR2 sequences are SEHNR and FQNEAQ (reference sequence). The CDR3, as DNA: TGTGCCAGCAGCGTAGCCACCAGAGTCCAAGAGACCCAGTACTTC. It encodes CASSVATRVQETQYF.

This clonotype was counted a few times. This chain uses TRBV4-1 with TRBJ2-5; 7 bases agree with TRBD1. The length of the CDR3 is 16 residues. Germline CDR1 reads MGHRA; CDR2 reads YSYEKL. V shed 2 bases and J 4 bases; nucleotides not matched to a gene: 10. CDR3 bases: TGCGCCAGCAGCCAATATGCGACAGGGTTGCGAGAGACCCAGTACTTC. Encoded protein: CASSQYATGLRETQYF.

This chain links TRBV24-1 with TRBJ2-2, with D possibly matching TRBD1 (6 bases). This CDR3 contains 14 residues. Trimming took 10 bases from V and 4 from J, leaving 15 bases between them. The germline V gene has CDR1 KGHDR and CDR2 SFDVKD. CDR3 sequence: CATQGGGGTGELFF. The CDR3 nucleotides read TGTGCCACACAGGGTGGAGGTGGCACCGGGGAGCTGTTTTTT.

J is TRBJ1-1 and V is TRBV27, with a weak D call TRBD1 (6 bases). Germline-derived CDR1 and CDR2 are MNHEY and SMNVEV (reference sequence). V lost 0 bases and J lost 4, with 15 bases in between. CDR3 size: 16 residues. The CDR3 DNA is TGTGCCAGCAGTTTATCCCACAGGGAGTTGAGCACTGAAGCTTTCTTT. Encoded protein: CASSLSHRELSTEAFF.

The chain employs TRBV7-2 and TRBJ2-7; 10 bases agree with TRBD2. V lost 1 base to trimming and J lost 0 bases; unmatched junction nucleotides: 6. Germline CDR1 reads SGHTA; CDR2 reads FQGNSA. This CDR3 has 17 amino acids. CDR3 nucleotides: TGTGCCAGCAGCTTAGGTCCTAGCGGGGGATCCTCCTACGAGCAGTACTTC. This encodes CASSLGPSGGSSYEQYF.

The CDR3 spells CASSQEPGRPYEQYF. DNA for the CDR3: TGTGCCAGCAGCCAAGAACCGGGCCGACCCTACGAGCAGTACTTC. This rearrangement joins TRBV3-1 to TRBJ2-7; D remains ambiguous. V shed 0 bases and J shed 2 bases, with 11 bases lying between them. Germline values: CDR1 LGHDT, CDR2 YNNKEL (reference sequence). The CDR3 spans 15 residues.

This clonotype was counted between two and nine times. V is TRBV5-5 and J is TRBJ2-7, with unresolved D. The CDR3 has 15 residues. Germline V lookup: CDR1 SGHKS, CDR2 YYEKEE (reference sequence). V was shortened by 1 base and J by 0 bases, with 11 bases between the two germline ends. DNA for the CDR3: TGTGCCAGCAGCTTGCCAGCGTTGAGCTCCTACGAGCAGTACTTC. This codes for CASSLPALSSYEQYF.

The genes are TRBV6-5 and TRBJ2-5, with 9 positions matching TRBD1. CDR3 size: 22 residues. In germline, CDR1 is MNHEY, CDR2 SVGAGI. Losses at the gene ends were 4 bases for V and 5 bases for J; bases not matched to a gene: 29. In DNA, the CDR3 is TGTGCCAGCAGTTTAGGGGGGGACAGGGCTGGTAAACGGTTTTGGGAAAGCGAGACCCAGTACTTC. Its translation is CASSLGGDRAGKRFWESETQYF.

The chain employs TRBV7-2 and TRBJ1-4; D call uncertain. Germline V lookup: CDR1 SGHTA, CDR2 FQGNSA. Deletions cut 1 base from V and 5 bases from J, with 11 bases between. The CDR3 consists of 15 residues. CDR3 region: CASSLGWGENEKLFF. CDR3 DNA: TGTGCCAGCAGCTTAGGATGGGGTGAAAATGAAAAACTGTTTTTT.

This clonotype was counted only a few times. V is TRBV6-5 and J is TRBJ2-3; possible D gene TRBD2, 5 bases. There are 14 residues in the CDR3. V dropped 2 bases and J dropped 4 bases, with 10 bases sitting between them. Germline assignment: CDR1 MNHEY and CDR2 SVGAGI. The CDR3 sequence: CASSYVGVADTQYF. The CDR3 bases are TGTGCCAGCAGTTACGTCGGGGTCGCAGATACGCAGTATTTT.

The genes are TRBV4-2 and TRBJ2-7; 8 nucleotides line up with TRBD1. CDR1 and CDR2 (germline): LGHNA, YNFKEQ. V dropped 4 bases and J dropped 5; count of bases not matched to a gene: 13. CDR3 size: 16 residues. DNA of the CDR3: TGTGCCAGCAGCCGAGCACCGGGACAGGTGGCCGACGAGCAGTACTTC. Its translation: CASSRAPGQVADEQYF.

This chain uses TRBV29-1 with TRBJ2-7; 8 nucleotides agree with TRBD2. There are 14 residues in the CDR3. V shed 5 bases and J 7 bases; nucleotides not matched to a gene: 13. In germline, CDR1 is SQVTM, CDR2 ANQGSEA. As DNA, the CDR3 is TGCAGCGTTCCTAGGACTAGCAGTTACAATGAGCAGTACTTC. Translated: CSVPRTSSYNEQYF.

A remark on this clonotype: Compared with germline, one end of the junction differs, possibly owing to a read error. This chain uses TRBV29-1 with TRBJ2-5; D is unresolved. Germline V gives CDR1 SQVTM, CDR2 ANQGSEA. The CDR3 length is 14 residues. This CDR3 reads CSVDPRPDREAQYF. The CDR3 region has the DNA TGCAGCGTTGACCCCCGTCCAGATAGAGAGGCCCAGTACTTC.

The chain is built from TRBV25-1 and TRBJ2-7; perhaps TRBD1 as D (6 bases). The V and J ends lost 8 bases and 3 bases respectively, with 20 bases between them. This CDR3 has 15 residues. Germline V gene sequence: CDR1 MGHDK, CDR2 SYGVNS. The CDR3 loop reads CASSTPGASDYEQYF. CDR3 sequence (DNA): TGTGCCAGCTCCACACCAGGGGCCTCAGACTACGAGCAGTACTTC.

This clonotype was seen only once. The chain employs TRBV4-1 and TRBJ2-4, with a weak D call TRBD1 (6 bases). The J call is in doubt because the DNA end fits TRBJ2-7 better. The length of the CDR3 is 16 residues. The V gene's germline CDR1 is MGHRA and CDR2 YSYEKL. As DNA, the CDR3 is TGCGCCAGCAGCCAAGTTTCGGCAGGGGAGAAGTACGAGCAGTACTTC. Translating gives CASSQVSAGEKYEQYF.

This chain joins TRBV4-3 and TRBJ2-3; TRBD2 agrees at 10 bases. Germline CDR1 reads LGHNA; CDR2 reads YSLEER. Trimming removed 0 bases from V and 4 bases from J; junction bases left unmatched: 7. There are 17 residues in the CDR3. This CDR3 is CASSQERLAGAADTQYF. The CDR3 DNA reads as TGCGCCAGCAGCCAAGAACGGCTAGCGGGGGCCGCAGATACGCAGTATTTT.

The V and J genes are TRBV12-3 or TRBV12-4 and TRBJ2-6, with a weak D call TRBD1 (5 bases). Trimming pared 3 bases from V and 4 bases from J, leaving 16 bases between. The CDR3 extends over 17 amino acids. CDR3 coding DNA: TGTGCCAGCAGTTTCGTAGGAGCCTCAGGGGGGGCCAACGTCCTGACTTTC. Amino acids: CASSFVGASGGANVLTF.